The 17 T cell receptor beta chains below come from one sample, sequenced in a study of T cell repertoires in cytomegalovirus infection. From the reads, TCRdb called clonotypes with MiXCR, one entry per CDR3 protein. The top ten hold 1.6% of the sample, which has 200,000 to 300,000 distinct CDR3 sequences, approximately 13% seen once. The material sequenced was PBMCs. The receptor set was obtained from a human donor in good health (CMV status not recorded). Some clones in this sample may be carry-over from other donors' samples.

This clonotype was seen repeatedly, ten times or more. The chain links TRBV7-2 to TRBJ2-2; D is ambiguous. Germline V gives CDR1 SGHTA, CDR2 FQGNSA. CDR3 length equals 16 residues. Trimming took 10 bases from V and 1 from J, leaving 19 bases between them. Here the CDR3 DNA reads TGTGCCACCCCCCCTTCTCTAAGGGTGAACACCGGGGAGCTGTTTTTT. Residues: CATPPSLRVNTGELFF. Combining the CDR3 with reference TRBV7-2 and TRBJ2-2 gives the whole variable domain GAGVSQSPSNKVTEKGKDVELRCDPISGHTALYWYRQSLGQGLEFLIYFQGNSAPDKSGLPSDRFSAERTGGSVSTLTIQRTQQEDSAVYLCATPPSLRVNTGELFFGEGSRLTVL.

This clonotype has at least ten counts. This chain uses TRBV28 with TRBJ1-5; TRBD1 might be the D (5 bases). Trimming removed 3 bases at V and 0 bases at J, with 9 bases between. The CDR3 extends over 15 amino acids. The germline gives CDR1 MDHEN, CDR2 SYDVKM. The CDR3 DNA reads TGTGCCAGCAGTTTCCAAGGGGATAGCAATCAGCCCCAGCATTTT. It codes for CASSFQGDSNQPQHF.

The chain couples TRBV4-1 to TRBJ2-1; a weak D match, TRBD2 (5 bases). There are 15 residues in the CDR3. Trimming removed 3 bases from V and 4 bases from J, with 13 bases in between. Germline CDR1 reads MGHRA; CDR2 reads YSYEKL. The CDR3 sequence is CASSQNGLSYNEQFF. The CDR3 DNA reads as TGCGCCAGCAGCCAGAATGGACTCTCATACAATGAGCAGTTCTTC.

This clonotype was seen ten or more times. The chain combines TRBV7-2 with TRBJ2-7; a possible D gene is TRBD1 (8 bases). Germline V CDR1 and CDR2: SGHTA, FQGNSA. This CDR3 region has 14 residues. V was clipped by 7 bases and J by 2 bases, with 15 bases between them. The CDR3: CASTSTGGAYEQYF. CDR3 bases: TGTGCCAGCACCTCTACAGGGGGGGCCTACGAGCAGTACTTC. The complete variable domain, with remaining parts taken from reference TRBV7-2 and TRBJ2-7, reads GAGVSQSPSNKVTEKGKDVELRCDPISGHTALYWYRQSLGQGLEFLIYFQGNSAPDKSGLPSDRFSAERTGGSVSTLTIQRTQQEDSAVYLCASTSTGGAYEQYFGPGTRLTVT.

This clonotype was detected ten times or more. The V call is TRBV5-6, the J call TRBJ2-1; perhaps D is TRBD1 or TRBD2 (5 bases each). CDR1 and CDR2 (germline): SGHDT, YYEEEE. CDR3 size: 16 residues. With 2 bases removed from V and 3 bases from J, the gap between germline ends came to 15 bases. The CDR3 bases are TGTGCCAGCAGCTTCGAAGGACAAGGAGGCTACAATGAGCAGTTCTTC. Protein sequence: CASSFEGQGGYNEQFF. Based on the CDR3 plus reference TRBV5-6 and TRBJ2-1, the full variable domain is DAGVTQSPTHLIKTRGQQVTLRCSPKSGHDTVSWYQQALGQGPQFIFQYYEEEERQRGNFPDRFSGHQFPNYSSELNVNALLLGDSALYLCASSFEGQGGYNEQFFGPGTRLTVL.

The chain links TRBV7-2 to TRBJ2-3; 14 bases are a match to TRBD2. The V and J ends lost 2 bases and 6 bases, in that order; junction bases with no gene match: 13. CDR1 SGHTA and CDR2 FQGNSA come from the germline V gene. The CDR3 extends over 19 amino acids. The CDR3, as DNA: TGTGCCAGCAGCTTATTTGGGTCCGGGACTAGCGGGAGTTCGGATACGCAGTATTTT. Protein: CASSLFGSGTSGSSDTQYF.

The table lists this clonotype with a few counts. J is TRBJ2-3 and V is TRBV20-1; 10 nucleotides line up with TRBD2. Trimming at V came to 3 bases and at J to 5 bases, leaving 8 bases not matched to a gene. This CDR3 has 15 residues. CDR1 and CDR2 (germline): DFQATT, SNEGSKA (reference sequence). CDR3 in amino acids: CSASSSGGQEDTQYF. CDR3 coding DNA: TGCAGTGCTAGTTCTAGCGGGGGCCAGGAAGATACGCAGTATTTT.

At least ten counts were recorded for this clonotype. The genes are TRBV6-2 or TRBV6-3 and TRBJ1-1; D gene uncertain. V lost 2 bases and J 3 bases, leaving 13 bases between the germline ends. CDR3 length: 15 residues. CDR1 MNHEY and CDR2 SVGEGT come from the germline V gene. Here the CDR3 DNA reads TGTGCCAGCAGTTACAGGATGGGGAGGGACACTGAAGCTTTCTTT. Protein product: CASSYRMGRDTEAFF.

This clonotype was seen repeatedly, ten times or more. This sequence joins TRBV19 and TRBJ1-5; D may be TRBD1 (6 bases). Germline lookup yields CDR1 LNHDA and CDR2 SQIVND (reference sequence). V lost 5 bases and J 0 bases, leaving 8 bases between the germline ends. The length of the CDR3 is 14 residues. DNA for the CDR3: TGTGCCAGTAGTCACAGGGATAGCAATCAGCCCCAGCATTTT. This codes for CASSHRDSNQPQHF. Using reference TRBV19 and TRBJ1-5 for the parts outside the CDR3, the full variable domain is DGGITQSPKYLFRKEGQNVTLSCEQNLNHDAMYWYRQDPGQGLRLIYYSQIVNDFQKGDIAEGYSVSREKKESFPLTVTSAQKNPTAFYLCASSHRDSNQPQHFGDGTRLSIL.

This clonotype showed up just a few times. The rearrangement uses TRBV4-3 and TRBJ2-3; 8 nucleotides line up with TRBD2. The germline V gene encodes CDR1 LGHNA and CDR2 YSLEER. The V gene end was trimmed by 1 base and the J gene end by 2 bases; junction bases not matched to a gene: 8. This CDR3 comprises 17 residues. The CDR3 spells CASSQAVLAGTTDTQYF. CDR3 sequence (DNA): TGCGCCAGCAGCCAAGCGGTCCTAGCGGGCACCACAGATACGCAGTATTTT.

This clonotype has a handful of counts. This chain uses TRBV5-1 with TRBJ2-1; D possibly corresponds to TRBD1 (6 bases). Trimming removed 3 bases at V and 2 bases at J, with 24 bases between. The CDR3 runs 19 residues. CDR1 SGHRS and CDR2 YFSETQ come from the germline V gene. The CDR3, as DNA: TGCGCCAGCAGCTCTGGAGAGTGGGGACAAATGGGGGCCTACAATGAGCAGTTCTTC. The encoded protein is CASSSGEWGQMGAYNEQFF.

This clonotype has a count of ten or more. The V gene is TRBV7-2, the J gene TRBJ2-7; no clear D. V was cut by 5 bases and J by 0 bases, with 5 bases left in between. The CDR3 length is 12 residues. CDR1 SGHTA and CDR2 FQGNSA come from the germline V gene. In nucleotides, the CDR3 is TGTGCCAGCAGCCGCAGCTCCTACGAGCAGTACTTC. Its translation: CASSRSSYEQYF.

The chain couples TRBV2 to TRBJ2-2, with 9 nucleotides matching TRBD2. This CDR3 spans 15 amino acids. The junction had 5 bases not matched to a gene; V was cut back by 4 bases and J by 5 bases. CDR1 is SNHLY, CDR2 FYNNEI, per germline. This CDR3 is CASSVPAGGTGELFF. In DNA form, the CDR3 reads TGTGCCAGCAGTGTTCCGGCGGGAGGGACCGGGGAGCTGTTTTTT.

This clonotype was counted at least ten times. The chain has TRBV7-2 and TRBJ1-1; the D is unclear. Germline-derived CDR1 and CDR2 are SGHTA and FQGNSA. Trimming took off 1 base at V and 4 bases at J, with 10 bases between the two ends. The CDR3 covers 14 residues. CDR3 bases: TGTGCCAGCAGCTTAGACCGCCTGCCCACTGAAGCTTTCTTT. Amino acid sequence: CASSLDRLPTEAFF.

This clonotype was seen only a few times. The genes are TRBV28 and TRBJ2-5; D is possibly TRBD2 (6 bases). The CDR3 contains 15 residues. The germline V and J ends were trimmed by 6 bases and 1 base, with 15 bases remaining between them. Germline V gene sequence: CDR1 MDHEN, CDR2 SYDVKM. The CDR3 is CASSRSAGFQETQYF. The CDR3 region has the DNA TGTGCCAGCAGCCGAAGCGCGGGGTTCCAAGAGACCCAGTACTTC.

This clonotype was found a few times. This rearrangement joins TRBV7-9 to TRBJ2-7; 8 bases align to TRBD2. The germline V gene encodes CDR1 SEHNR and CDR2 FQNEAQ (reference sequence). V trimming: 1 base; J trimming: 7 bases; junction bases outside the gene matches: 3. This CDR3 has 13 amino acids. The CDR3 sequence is CASSLVGGGEQYF. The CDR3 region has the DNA TGTGCCAGCAGCTTAGTAGGCGGGGGGGAGCAGTACTTC. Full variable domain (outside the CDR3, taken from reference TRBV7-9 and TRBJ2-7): DTGVSQNPRHKITKRGQNVTFRCDPISEHNRLYWYRQTLGQGPEFLTYFQNEAQLEKSRLLSDRFSAERPKGSFSTLEIQRTEQGDSAMYLCASSLVGGGEQYFGPGTRLTVT.

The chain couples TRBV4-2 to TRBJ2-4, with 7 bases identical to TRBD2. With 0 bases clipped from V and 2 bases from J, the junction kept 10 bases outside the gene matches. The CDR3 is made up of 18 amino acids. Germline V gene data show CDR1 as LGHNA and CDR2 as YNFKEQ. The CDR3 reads CASSQDPLGTITKNIQYF. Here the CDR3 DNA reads TGTGCCAGCAGCCAAGACCCCTTGGGGACTATAACCAAAAACATTCAGTACTTC.